This record covers a single T cell receptor (beta chain). The antigen is unknown. The time point denotes: after preoperative PTX-NDP chemotherapy. Preoperative chemotherapy with paclitaxel-nedaplatin was given to patients before surgery. This specimen belongs to a study of esophageal squamous cell carcinoma under preoperative chemotherapy. Per germline, CDR1 SEHNR and CDR2 FQNEAQ (reference sequence). The CDR3 is 13 residues long. Trimming removed 5 bases at V and 4 bases at J, with 11 bases between. Study-wide results and caveats: Paclitaxel-nedaplatin therapy caused immediate, substantial clonotype frequency changes. After treatment, tumor-infiltrating lymphocytes seemed to come partly from incoming peripheral T cells, not only local changes.

Via MiXCR, TCRdb re-called the PCR reads, giving one row per CDR3 protein. This sample has about 32,000 distinct CDR3 sequences, with approximately 55% found just once. The chain has TRBV7-9 and TRBJ1-1, with D perhaps TRBD1 (6 bases). The TCR comes from a human donor with esophageal squamous cell carcinoma. The donor label of this sample is uncertain. Collection of the sample occurred from a patient given preoperative chemotherapy. CDR3 sequence: CASSLGGPTEAFF. Here the CDR3 DNA reads TGTGCCAGCAGCCTCGGGGGGCCCACTGAAGCTTTCTTT.